This TCR beta chain was found in a study of regulatory T cells in long-lasting Graves disease. Time point in this sample: persistent/refractory GD, antithyroid drugs over 5 years with positive TRAb. There was RNA extracted from PBMCs, and the TCR library was made from it. Graves' disease diagnoses followed American Thyroid Association guidelines. Library construction for TCR beta used iRepertoire HTBI primers and Arm-PCR of CDR3 regions. TCRdb used MiXCR to reprocess the multiplex PCR reads, holding one entry per CDR3 protein. In the table there are a few hundred thousand distinct CDR3 sequences, 23% of which are singletons. Study observations and caveats: TCR diversity in persistent Graves' patients was below that of newly diagnosed ones.

This clonotype was observed a handful of times. Its antigen is unidentified. This sequence was found in a woman in her forties with Graves disease. This specimen was peripheral blood mononuclear cells (PBMCs), taken when the disease was refractory, from a patient treated with antithyroid drugs.

CDR3 amino acids: CASRDRGVVNNQPQHF. CDR3 nucleotide sequence: TGTGCCAGCAGAGACAGGGGCGTCGTTAACAATCAGCCCCAGCATTTT. The chain is built from TRBV27 and TRBJ1-5, with 8 positions matching TRBD1. This CDR3 spans 16 amino acids. V lost 6 bases, J lost 3 bases, and 10 bases stayed unmatched. Germline CDR1 is MNHEY and CDR2 is SMNVEV (reference sequence).